The TCR beta chain described here comes from a study of spatial heterogeneity in lung cancer. On the study more broadly: Detection of beta-chain sequences consistently exceeded that of alpha-chain sequences.

This clonotype was seen repeatedly, ten times or more. Time point given: sample taken at primary tumor resection. Whole RNA, isolated from tumor, nontumor lung or frozen PBMC, was sequenced without prior sorting. The cohort: about 79 early-stage, untreated non-small cell lung cancer patients. The library protocol tagged each TCR cDNA with a unique molecular identifier. TCRdb re-analysed the 5' RACE reads in MiXCR, keeping a single row per CDR3 protein. Of roughly 10,000 distinct CDR3 sequences in the sample, less than 5% were seen once. The length of the CDR3 is 16 residues. V was trimmed by 2 bases and J by 2 bases, leaving 16 bases between them. CDR1 SGHDT and CDR2 YYEEEE come from the germline V gene.

Material: normal lung tissue next to the tumor, obtained at surgery. This sequence originates from a male donor with early-stage non-small cell lung cancer. This sequence joins TRBV5-6 and TRBJ2-5; TRBD2 might be the D (5 bases). DNA of the CDR3: TGTGCCAGCAGCTTCCGAACCCAAGCGGTACAAGAGACCCAGTACTTC. This codes for CASSFRTQAVQETQYF.